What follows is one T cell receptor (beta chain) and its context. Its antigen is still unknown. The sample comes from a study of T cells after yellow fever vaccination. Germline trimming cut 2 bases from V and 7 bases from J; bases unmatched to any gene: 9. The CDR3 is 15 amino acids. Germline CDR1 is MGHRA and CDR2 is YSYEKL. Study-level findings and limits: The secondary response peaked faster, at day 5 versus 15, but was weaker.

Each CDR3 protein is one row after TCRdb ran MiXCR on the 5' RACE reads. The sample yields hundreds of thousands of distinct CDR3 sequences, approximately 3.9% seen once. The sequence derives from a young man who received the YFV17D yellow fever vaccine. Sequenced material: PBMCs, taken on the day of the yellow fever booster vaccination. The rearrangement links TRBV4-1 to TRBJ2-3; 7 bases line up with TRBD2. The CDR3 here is CASSQNTGGYHTQYF. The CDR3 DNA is TGCGCCAGCAGCCAAAATACCGGGGGGTATCATACGCAGTATTTT.